The TCR beta chain described here comes from a study of blood T cell repertoires in COVID-19. About the research overall: The analysed material was cDNA or gDNA that came from T cells, B-cell-depleted T cells, or PBMCs.

Germline V gene lookup returns CDR1 LNHDA and CDR2 SQIVND (reference sequence). With V trimmed by 6 bases and J by 3 bases, 7 bases remained unmatched. The CDR3 sequence is 15 residues long. The method was immunoSEQ multiplex PCR; TCRdb's version includes in-frame clones alone and lacks a portion of them. Seen here are roughly 200,000 clones, roughly 80% observed once, and the top ten hold 15% to 20%. The receptor's source is a woman of 80 years or more with active or convalescent COVID-19. This chain uses TRBV19 with TRBJ2-4, with 8 positions matching TRBD1. Sequencing was done on a sample of peripheral blood. CDR3 sequence reads: CASRDRGPSKNIQYF. The DNA for the CDR3 is TGTGCCAGTAGAGACAGGGGCCCTAGCAAAAACATTCAGTACTTC.